The rows below give T cell receptor beta chains drawn from one sample of a study of blood T cell repertoires in COVID-19. Sequenced by immunoSEQ multiplex PCR; TCRdb stores in-frame clones only, minus some. This table has hundreds of thousands of clones, roughly 88% appearing once. Sequenced: peripheral blood. The source of these receptors is a woman in her forties who had recovered from COVID-19. CDR3s include the opening cysteine and the closing phenylalanine or tryptophan. The D gene is left open where the match is weak. Clone sizes are given selectively: once, few, many, or a class where the clone is expanded.

clone_size	v_call	d_call	j_call	cdr3_aa	cdr3_nt
.	TRBV27	TRBD2	TRBJ2-1	CASSWGLAFEQFF	TGTGCCAGCAGTTGGGGACTAGCGTTTGAGCAGTTCTTC
.	TRBV7-6	TRBD2	TRBJ2-5	CASSLGGSGKKTQYF	TGTGCCAGCAGCTTAGGAGGTAGCGGGAAGAAGACCCAGTACTTC
once	TRBV3-1/TRBV3-2	.	TRBJ1-6	CASSRQGSNSPLHF	TGTGCCAGCAGCCGGCAGGGGTCTAATTCACCCCTCCACTTT
.	TRBV11-2	TRBD1	TRBJ2-1	CASSSGTGGSYNEQFF	TGTGCCAGCAGCTCTGGGACAGGGGGCTCCTACAATGAGCAGTTCTTC
.	TRBV5-5	TRBD2	TRBJ2-2	CASSLVYGEGSKDTGELFF	TGTGCCAGCAGCTTGGTATACGGGGAGGGATCGAAAGACACCGGGGAGCTGTTTTTT
.	TRBV5-1	.	TRBJ1-2	CASSFVGSTNYGYTF	TGCGCCAGCAGCTTTGTGGGCAGTACTAACTATGGCTACACCTTC
.	TRBV6-2/TRBV6-3	TRBD1	TRBJ1-2	CASSRTGGSSYTF	TGTGCCAGCAGCCGGACAGGGGGCAGTAGCTACACCTTC
.	TRBV6-2/TRBV6-3	TRBD1	TRBJ2-7	CASSPSGQGSDEQYF	TGTGCCAGCAGCCCCTCGGGACAGGGCAGCGACGAGCAGTACTTC
.	TRBV5-1	TRBD1	TRBJ2-3	CASSLLDRAPDTQYF	TGCGCCAGCAGCTTACTGGACAGGGCCCCCGATACGCAGTATTTT
.	TRBV11-3	TRBD1	TRBJ2-3	CASSEQGGSTDTQYF	TGTGCCAGCAGCGAACAGGGGGGTAGCACAGATACGCAGTATTTT
.	TRBV6-5	TRBD1	TRBJ1-4	CASNGQGTNEKLFF	TGTGCCAGCAATGGACAGGGGACTAATGAAAAACTGTTTTTT
.	TRBV19	TRBD2	TRBJ2-5	CASSTTSGRQETQYF	TGTGCCAGTAGTACGACTAGCGGGAGGCAAGAGACCCAGTACTTC
.	TRBV6-2/TRBV6-3	TRBD1	TRBJ2-6	CASSYLSGTGSGANVLTF	TGTGCCAGCAGTTACCTCTCCGGGACAGGCTCTGGGGCCAACGTCCTGACTTTC
.	TRBV11-2	.	TRBJ2-1	CASSPRFGGSSYNEQFF	TGTGCCAGCAGCCCCCGCTTTGGGGGGAGCTCCTACAATGAGCAGTTCTTC
.	TRBV11-3	.	TRBJ2-3	CASSLRGKGTDTQYF	TGTGCCAGCAGCTTACGAGGTAAAGGAACAGATACGCAGTATTTT
.	TRBV4-1	.	TRBJ1-2	CASSQTYVVSDRYGYTF	TGCGCCAGCAGCCAGACTTATGTGGTGTCAGATCGCTATGGCTACACCTTC
.	TRBV27	TRBD1	TRBJ2-6	CASSSTGGSGANVLTF	TGTGCCAGCAGTTCGACAGGGGGGTCTGGGGCCAACGTCCTGACTTTC
.	TRBV6-2/TRBV6-3	.	TRBJ2-4	CASSFRGVLKNIQYF	TGTGCCAGCAGCTTCAGGGGGGTCCTCAAAAACATTCAGTACTTC